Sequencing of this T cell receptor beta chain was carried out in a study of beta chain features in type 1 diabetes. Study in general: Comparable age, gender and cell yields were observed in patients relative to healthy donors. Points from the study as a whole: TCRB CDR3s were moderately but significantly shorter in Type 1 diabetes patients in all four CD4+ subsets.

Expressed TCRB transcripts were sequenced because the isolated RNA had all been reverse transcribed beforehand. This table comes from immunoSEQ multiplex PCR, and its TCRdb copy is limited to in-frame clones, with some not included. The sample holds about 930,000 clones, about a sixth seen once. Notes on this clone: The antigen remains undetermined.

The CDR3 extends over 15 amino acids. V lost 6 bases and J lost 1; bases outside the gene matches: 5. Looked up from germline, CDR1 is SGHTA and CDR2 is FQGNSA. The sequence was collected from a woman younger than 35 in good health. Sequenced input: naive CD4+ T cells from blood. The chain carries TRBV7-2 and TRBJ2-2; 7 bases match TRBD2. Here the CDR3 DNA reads TGTGCCAGCAGAAAAGGGAGGGGGAACACCGGGGAGCTGTTTTTT. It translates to CASRKGRGNTGELFF.